The clone carrying this T cell receptor beta chain showed up just a few times. Its specificity is not known. The entry originates in a study of T cell repertoires in cytomegalovirus infection. Study in general: It can be stated that public TCR beta signatures indicated CMV infection as well as a matching HLA type. Broader study findings: CMV-specific TCR beta clonotypes restricted by HLA-C dominated the ex vivo response. Cumulative public TCR beta family frequency identified carriers of CMV plus the relevant HLA.

One entry per CDR3 protein results from TCRdb running MiXCR on the reads. The sample consists of fewer than 1,000,000 distinct CDR3 sequences, less than 35% of them appearing once. CDR1 is SGHAT and CDR2 is FQNNGV in the germline V gene. The junction had 10 bases not matched to a gene; V was cut back by 2 bases and J by 6 bases. CDR3 length: 17 amino acids. Sequenced here: cultured CD8+ T cells from PBMCs, sampled from culture after CMV antigen stimulation. This sequence joins TRBV11-2 and TRBJ2-1, with 10 bases aligning to TRBD2. This TCR was recovered from a human donor in good health (CMV status not recorded). Some clones in this sample may be carry-over from other donors' samples. CDR3 protein: CASSLMPAGGSSNEQFF. Here the CDR3 DNA reads TGTGCCAGCAGCTTAATGCCAGCGGGGGGGTCAAGCAATGAGCAGTTCTTC.